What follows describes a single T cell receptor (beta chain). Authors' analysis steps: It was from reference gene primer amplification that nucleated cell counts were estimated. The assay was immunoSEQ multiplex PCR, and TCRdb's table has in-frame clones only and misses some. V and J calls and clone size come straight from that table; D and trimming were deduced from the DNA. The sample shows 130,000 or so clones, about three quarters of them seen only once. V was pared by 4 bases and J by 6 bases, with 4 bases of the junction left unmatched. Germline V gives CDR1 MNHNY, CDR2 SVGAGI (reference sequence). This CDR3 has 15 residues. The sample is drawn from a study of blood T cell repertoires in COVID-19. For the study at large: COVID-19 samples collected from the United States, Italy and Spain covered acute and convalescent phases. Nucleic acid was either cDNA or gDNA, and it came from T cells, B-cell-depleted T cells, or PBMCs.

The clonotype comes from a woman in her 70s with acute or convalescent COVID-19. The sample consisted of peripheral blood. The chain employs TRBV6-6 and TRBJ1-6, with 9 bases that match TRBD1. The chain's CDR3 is CASSSQGAGNSPLHF. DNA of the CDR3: TGTGCCAGCAGTTCACAGGGGGCGGGTAATTCACCCCTCCACTTT.